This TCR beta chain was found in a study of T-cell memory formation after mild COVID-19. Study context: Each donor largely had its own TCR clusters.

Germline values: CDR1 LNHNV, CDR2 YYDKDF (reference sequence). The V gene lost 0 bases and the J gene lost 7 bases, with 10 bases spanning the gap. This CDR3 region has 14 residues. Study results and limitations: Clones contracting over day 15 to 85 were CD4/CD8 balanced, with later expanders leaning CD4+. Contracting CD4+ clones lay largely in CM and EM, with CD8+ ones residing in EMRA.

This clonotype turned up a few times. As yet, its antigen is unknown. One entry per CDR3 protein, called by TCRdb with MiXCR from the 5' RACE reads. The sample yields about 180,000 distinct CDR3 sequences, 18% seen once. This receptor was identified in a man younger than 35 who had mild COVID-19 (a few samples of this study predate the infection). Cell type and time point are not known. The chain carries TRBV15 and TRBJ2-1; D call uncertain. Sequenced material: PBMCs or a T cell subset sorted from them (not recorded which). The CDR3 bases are TGTGCCACCAGCAGAGATCGAGCGACGAATGAGCAGTTCTTC. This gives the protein CATSRDRATNEQFF.